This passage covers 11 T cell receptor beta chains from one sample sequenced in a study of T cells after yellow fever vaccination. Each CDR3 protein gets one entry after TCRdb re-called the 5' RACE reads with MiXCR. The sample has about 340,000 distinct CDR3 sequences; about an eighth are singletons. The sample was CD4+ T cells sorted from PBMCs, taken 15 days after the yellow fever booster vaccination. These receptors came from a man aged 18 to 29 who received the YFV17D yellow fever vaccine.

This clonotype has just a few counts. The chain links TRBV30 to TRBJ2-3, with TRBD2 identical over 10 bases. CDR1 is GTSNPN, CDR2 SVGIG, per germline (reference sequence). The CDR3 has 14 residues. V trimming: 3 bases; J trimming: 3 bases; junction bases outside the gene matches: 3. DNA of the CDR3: TGTGCCTGGAGGATAGCGGGGGGTACAGATACGCAGTATTTT. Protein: CAWRIAGGTDTQYF.

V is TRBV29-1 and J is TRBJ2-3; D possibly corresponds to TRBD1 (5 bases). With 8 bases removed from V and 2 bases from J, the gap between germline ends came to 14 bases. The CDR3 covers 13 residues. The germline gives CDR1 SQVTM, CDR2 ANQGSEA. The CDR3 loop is CSTRGQSTDTQYF. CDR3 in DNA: TGCAGCACCCGAGGACAATCCACAGATACGCAGTATTTT.

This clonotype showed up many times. The CDR3 DNA reads TGTGCCAGCAGCCCGCCGGTCGGCGGGGGGAGGACCGGGGAGCTGTTTTTT. Translating it yields CASSPPVGGGRTGELFF. This sequence joins TRBV11-2 and TRBJ2-2, with 8 bases identical to TRBD2. This CDR3 is built from 17 residues. Losses at the gene ends were 5 bases for V and 5 bases for J; bases not matched to a gene: 13. Germline V gene data show CDR1 as SGHAT and CDR2 as FQNNGV.

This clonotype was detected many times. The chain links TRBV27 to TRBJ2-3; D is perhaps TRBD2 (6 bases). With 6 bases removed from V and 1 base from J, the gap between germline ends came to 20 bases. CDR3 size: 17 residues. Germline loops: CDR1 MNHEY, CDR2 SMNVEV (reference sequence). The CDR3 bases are TGTGCCAGCAGCCTACGCTCGGGACTCGGGGGCACAGATACGCAGTATTTT. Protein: CASSLRSGLGGTDTQYF.

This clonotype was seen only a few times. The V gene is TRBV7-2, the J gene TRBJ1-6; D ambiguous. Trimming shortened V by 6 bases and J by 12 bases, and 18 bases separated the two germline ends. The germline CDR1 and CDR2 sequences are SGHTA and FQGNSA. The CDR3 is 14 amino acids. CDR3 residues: CASRIRVREGPLHF. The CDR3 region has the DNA TGTGCCAGCAGAATCCGGGTCCGCGAGGGACCCCTCCACTTT. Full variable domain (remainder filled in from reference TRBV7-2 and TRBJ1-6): GAGVSQSPSNKVTEKGKDVELRCDPISGHTALYWYRQSLGQGLEFLIYFQGNSAPDKSGLPSDRFSAERTGGSVSTLTIQRTQQEDSAVYLCASRIRVREGPLHFGNGTRLTVT.

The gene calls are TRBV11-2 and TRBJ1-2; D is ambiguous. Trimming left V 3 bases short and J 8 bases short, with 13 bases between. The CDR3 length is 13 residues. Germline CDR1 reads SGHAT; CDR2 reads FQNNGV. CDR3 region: CASSLDRLRGYTF. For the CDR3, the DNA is TGTGCCAGCAGCTTGGACCGCCTGAGAGGCTACACCTTC.

The CDR3, as DNA: TGTGCCAGCAGCGGACCTGTGGGGACAGATACGCAGTATTTT. Encoded protein: CASSGPVGTDTQYF. The chain couples TRBV7-2 to TRBJ2-3; no reliable D call. V was trimmed by 5 bases and J by 3 bases, leaving 12 bases between them. This CDR3 contains 14 residues. Germline assignment: CDR1 SGHTA and CDR2 FQGNSA.

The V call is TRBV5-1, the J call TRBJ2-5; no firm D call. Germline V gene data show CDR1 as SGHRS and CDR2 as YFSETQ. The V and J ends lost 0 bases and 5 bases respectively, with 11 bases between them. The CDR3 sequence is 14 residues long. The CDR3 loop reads CASSLGTPGETQYF. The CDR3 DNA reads TGCGCCAGCAGCTTGGGGACGCCTGGGGAGACCCAGTACTTC.

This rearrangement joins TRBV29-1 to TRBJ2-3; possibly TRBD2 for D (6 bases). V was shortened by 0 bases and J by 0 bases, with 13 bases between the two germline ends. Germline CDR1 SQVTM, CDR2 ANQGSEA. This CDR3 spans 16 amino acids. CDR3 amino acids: CSVEEVRGVSTDTQYF. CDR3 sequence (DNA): TGCAGCGTTGAAGAAGTGCGCGGGGTTAGCACAGATACGCAGTATTTT.

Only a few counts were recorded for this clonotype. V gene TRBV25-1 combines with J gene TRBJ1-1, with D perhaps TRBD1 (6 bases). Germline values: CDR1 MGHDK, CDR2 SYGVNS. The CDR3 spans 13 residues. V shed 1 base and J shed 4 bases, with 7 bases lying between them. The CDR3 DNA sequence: TGTGCCAGCAGTGAATGGGGGGCCACTGAAGCTTTCTTT. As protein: CASSEWGATEAFF.

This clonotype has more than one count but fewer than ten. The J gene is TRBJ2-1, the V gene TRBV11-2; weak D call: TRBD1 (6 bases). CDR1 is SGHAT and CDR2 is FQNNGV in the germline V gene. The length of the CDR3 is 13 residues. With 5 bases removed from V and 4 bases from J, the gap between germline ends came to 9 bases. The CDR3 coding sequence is TGTGCCAGCAGCGATGGACAGTACAATGAGCAGTTCTTC. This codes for CASSDGQYNEQFF.